This entry lists 25 T cell receptor beta chains sequenced from one sample in a study of blood T cells in healthy people across ages. A J-beta primer mix and a sample-barcoded 5' primer were used in a second PCR of roughly 6 to 12 cycles. TCRdb recomputed calls from the 5' RACE reads with MiXCR, one row per CDR3 protein. In the table there are hundreds of thousands of distinct CDR3 sequences, roughly 25% of which are singletons. This same sample was also taken into another study, of T cells of mothers and their children.

The source material was blood. These receptors all stem from a boy aged 5-17 years in good health.

V usage is TRBV10-3 and J usage is TRBJ1-2; the match to TRBD1 covers 8 bases. The CDR3 contains 15 residues. Germline V CDR1 and CDR2: ENHRY, SYGVKD. V was pared by 2 bases and J by 4 bases, with 6 bases of the junction left unmatched. This chain's CDR3 is CAISEGTGWTYGYTF. CDR3 DNA sequence: TGTGCCATCAGTGAGGGGACAGGCTGGACCTATGGCTACACCTTC.

This clonotype was seen more than once but under ten times. The chain is built from TRBV28 and TRBJ2-5, with 7 bases aligning to TRBD1. Germline lookup yields CDR1 MDHEN and CDR2 SYDVKM. The CDR3 runs to 15 residues. The J segment lost 4 bases and the V segment lost 6 bases, leaving 11 bases of the junction unmatched. CDR3: CASSPGQRLRETQYF. CDR3 DNA sequence: TGTGCCAGCAGCCCGGGACAGAGGTTAAGAGAGACCCAGTACTTC.

This rearrangement joins TRBV10-3 to TRBJ2-5; tentatively, D is TRBD1 (5 bases). Germline CDR1 and CDR2: ENHRY and SYGVKD. CDR3 length equals 14 residues. Trimming took 4 bases from V and 4 from J, leaving 13 bases between them. The CDR3 here is CAISGQGAVETQYF. CDR3 DNA: TGTGCCATCAGTGGGCAAGGGGCAGTAGAGACCCAGTACTTC.

This clonotype was found a few times. The J gene is TRBJ2-1, the V gene TRBV20-1, with 8 bases identical to TRBD2. V lost 1 base to trimming and J lost 0 bases; unmatched junction nucleotides: 11. CDR3 length: 18 amino acids. Germline lookup yields CDR1 DFQATT and CDR2 SNEGSKA (reference sequence). The CDR3 coding sequence is TGCAGTGCTAGAGTTGCGGGGGGAAAACCGAGCTCCTACAATGAGCAGTTCTTC. Translating gives CSARVAGGKPSSYNEQFF.

This clonotype was picked up a small number of times. The chain joins TRBV4-2 to TRBJ2-5; D ambiguous. The CDR3 runs to 14 residues. Trimming cost V 1 base and J 5 bases, with 11 bases left between them. Germline values: CDR1 LGHNA, CDR2 YNFKEQ. CDR3 in amino acids: CASSQAVAPETQYF. CDR3 in DNA: TGTGCCAGCAGCCAAGCGGTAGCACCGGAGACCCAGTACTTC.

This clonotype was recorded a few times. The chain uses TRBV5-6 and TRBJ2-3, with a possible D match to TRBD2 (6 bases). V gave up 4 bases and J gave up 6 bases, with 12 bases separating them. This CDR3 has 13 amino acids. Germline loops: CDR1 SGHDT, CDR2 YYEEEE. The chain's CDR3 is CASSPGGMDTQYF. The DNA of the CDR3 is TGTGCCAGCAGCCCTGGGGGGATGGATACGCAGTATTTT. The full variable domain, in which reference TRBV5-6 and TRBJ2-3 provide the parts outside the CDR3, is DAGVTQSPTHLIKTRGQQVTLRCSPKSGHDTVSWYQQALGQGPQFIFQYYEEEERQRGNFPDRFSGHQFPNYSSELNVNALLLGDSALYLCASSPGGMDTQYFGPGTRLTVL.

This clonotype has a handful of counts. The V and J genes are TRBV7-2 and TRBJ2-2; D remains ambiguous. The V end was cut by 3 bases, the J end by 2 bases, with 13 bases between. The CDR3 contains 16 residues. Germline V gene data show CDR1 as SGHTA and CDR2 as FQGNSA. CDR3 sequence reads: CASSFPSRQNTGELFF. The CDR3 DNA reads as TGTGCCAGCAGCTTCCCGAGCCGACAAAACACCGGGGAGCTGTTTTTT.

This clonotype was found a few times. This chain uses TRBV6-6 with TRBJ2-2, with 7 bases matching TRBD2. V gave up 6 bases and J gave up 5 bases; unmatched junction bases: 6. This CDR3 contains 14 residues. Germline V gives CDR1 MNHNY, CDR2 SVGAGI (reference sequence). The CDR3 sequence is CASSASGVTGELFF. The CDR3 DNA sequence: TGTGCCAGCAGCGCTAGCGGTGTTACCGGGGAGCTGTTTTTT.

The V gene is TRBV7-9, the J gene TRBJ1-1; unclear D gene. This CDR3 has 15 residues. Trimming shortened V by 0 bases and J by 11 bases, and 19 bases separated the two germline ends. Per the germline V gene, CDR1 is SEHNR and CDR2 is FQNEAQ (reference sequence). CDR3 nucleotides: TGTGCCAGCAGCTTAGCGACGGGTGTCCTCCTGAGGGCTTTCTTT. It codes for CASSLATGVLLRAFF. Supplemented by reference TRBV7-9 and TRBJ1-1, the full variable domain reads DTGVSQNPRHKITKRGQNVTFRCDPISEHNRLYWYRQTLGQGPEFLTYFQNEAQLEKSRLLSDRFSAERPKGSFSTLEIQRTEQGDSAMYLCASSLATGVLLRAFFGQGTRLTVV.

V and J are TRBV20-1 and TRBJ2-5, with 11 bases that match TRBD1. The J call may be faulty, since TRBJ2-1 better matches the DNA end. The CDR3 spans 13 residues. Germline V gene data show CDR1 as DFQATT and CDR2 as SNEGSKA (reference sequence). DNA for the CDR3: TGCAGTGCTCCGGGACAGGGGGACAATGAGCAGTTCTTC. This gives the protein CSAPGQGDNEQFF.

The table lists this clonotype with many counts. The gene calls are TRBV12-3 or TRBV12-4 and TRBJ2-5; 7 positions agree with TRBD1. Trimming took 6 bases from V and 3 from J; bases not matched to a gene: 1. The CDR3 spans 12 residues. This CDR3 is CASRGQEETQYF. The CDR3, as DNA: TGTGCCAGCAGAGGACAGGAAGAGACCCAGTACTTC.

In this sample, this clonotype turned up a few times. The chain joins TRBV7-8 to TRBJ1-1; the D is unclear. V shed 5 bases and J shed 2 bases, with 18 bases lying between them. This CDR3 has 16 amino acids. CDR1 SGHVS and CDR2 FQNEAQ come from the germline V gene. This chain's CDR3 is CASSTGPNVANTEAFF. The CDR3 bases are TGTGCCAGCAGCACTGGACCGAATGTTGCAAACACTGAAGCTTTCTTT.

The V call is TRBV11-3, the J call TRBJ2-3; tentative D call: TRBD2 (6 bases). This CDR3 has 15 residues. Germline loops: CDR1 SGHNT, CDR2 YENEEA. The germline V and J ends were trimmed by 0 bases and 4 bases, with 11 bases remaining between them. The CDR3 region is CASSLEGGASDTQYF. In DNA, the CDR3 is TGTGCCAGCAGCTTAGAGGGGGGAGCGTCAGATACGCAGTATTTT.

The sample holds a few counts of this clonotype. J is TRBJ1-2 and V is TRBV5-1; D is undetermined. There are 13 residues in the CDR3. Germline CDR1 SGHRS, CDR2 YFSETQ. V lost 0 bases and J 5 bases, leaving 8 bases between the germline ends. In DNA form, the CDR3 reads TGCGCCAGCAGCTTGGTTATAGGGTATGGCTACACCTTC. Amino acid sequence: CASSLVIGYGYTF. The entire variable domain, with the rest obtained from reference TRBV5-1 and TRBJ1-2, is as follows: KAGVTQTPRYLIKTRGQQVTLSCSPISGHRSVSWYQQTPGQGLQFLFEYFSETQRNKGNFPGRFSGRQFSNSRSEMNVSTLELGDSALYLCASSLVIGYGYTFGSGTRLTVV.

This clonotype was seen only a few times. The chain combines TRBV25-1 with TRBJ2-5; D is possibly TRBD2 (7 bases). The CDR3 consists of 18 residues. Trimming removed 0 bases from V and 4 bases from J, with 21 bases in between. The V gene's germline CDR1 is MGHDK and CDR2 SYGVNS. The CDR3 protein is CASSEYGGARRGRETQYF. The CDR3 region has the DNA TGTGCCAGCAGTGAATATGGGGGGGCCCGGAGGGGCCGAGAGACCCAGTACTTC.

The V gene is TRBV6-2 or TRBV6-3, the J gene TRBJ1-5; 9 bases fit TRBD1. The CDR3 contains 16 residues. Germline-derived CDR1 and CDR2 are MNHEY and SVGEGT. Germline trimming cut 6 bases from V and 4 bases from J; bases unmatched to any gene: 10. The DNA of the CDR3 is TGTGCCAGCAGCCCCCGGGACAGGGCTTTAAATCAGCCCCAGCATTTT. This codes for CASSPRDRALNQPQHF.

The chain couples TRBV7-2 to TRBJ2-1; TRBD2 agrees at 14 bases. The end of the DNA fits TRBJ2-7 better, so the J call may be wrong. The CDR3 has 17 residues. The germline gives CDR1 SGHTA, CDR2 FQGNSA. CDR3: CASSLTLTGLAGDEQYF. The CDR3 coding sequence is TGTGCCAGCAGCTTAACCTTAACGGGACTAGCGGGGGACGAGCAGTACTTC.

In this sample, this clonotype turned up a few times. The chain's CDR3 is CASSPGNRGGEQYF. The CDR3 DNA is TGTGCCAGCTCACCAGGGAACAGGGGTGGCGAGCAGTACTTC. The chain has TRBV18 and TRBJ2-7, with TRBD1 matching over 7 bases. After removal of 2 bases from V and 6 bases from J, the junction contained 7 bases not matched to a gene. This CDR3 contains 14 residues. Germline V gives CDR1 KGHSH, CDR2 LQKENI.

In this sample, this clonotype turned up a few times. The genes are TRBV25-1 and TRBJ2-5; no clear D. Trimming pared 4 bases from V and 0 bases from J, leaving 3 bases between. The CDR3 covers 12 residues. CDR1 is MGHDK and CDR2 is SYGVNS in the germline V gene. CDR3 DNA: TGTGCCAGCAGTGGCCACCAAGAGACCCAGTACTTC. Its protein is CASSGHQETQYF.

V gene TRBV6-6 combines with J gene TRBJ2-1; D perhaps matches TRBD2 (5 bases). Trimming left V 5 bases short and J 8 bases short, with 19 bases between. Germline values: CDR1 MNHNY, CDR2 SVGAGI (reference sequence). The CDR3 totals 15 residues. The CDR3 sequence: CASSLLGLSSDEQFF. The CDR3, as DNA: TGTGCCAGCAGTCTCCTTGGACTTTCCTCCGATGAGCAGTTCTTC.

This clonotype occurred a few times. The rearrangement joins TRBV6-1 to TRBJ2-3, with D possibly matching TRBD1 (5 bases). CDR3 size: 14 residues. Germline CDR1 MNHNS, CDR2 SASEGT. Trimming removed 7 bases at V and 0 bases at J, with 11 bases between. CDR3 residues: CASTQGWSTDTQYF. The CDR3 nucleotides read TGTGCCAGCACTCAGGGATGGAGCACAGATACGCAGTATTTT.

V and J are TRBV12-3 or TRBV12-4 and TRBJ2-1; D not certain. The CDR3 sequence is 13 residues long. V gave up 3 bases and J gave up 3 bases, with 6 bases separating them. The DNA of the CDR3 is TGTGCCAGCAGTTTCCCTTTCTACAATGAGCAGTTCTTC. It yields the protein CASSFPFYNEQFF.

This clonotype has a handful of counts. The genes are TRBV20-1 and TRBJ2-1, with D uncertain. The ends were cut back, 6 bases at V and 6 bases at J, with 24 bases in the middle. The germline V gene encodes CDR1 DFQATT and CDR2 SNEGSKA (reference sequence). This CDR3 comprises 16 residues. As DNA, the CDR3 is TGCAGTGCGACCAAAACCCTCTCTGGGATTGGCAATGAGCAGTTCTTC. This sequence encodes CSATKTLSGIGNEQFF.

The J gene is TRBJ2-5, the V gene TRBV20-1; possible D gene TRBD1, 6 bases. Matching the DNA end better, TRBJ2-7 makes the J call doubtful. CDR1 is DFQATT, CDR2 SNEGSKA, per germline (reference sequence). CDR3 length equals 15 residues. The CDR3 DNA reads TGCAGTGCTAGAGACCCGGTGGGGGCCTCCTACGAGCAGTACTTC. As protein: CSARDPVGASYEQYF.

The chain is built from TRBV29-1 and TRBJ2-5, with D unresolved. V was clipped by 2 bases and J by 5 bases, with 15 bases between them. CDR3 length equals 14 residues. The germline CDR1 and CDR2 sequences are SQVTM and ANQGSEA. CDR3 nucleotide sequence: TGCAGCGTTGAAAGAGCAGCGCTGCCGGAGACCCAGTACTTC. Amino acid sequence: CSVERAALPETQYF.